The T cell receptor (beta chain) under discussion was sequenced for a study of blood T cell repertoires in COVID-19. Overall study: Spain, Italy and the United States supplied samples that represented acute and convalescent COVID-19. Sources were T cells, B-cell-depleted T cells, or PBMCs; the material itself was cDNA or gDNA.

Study processing details: Amplifying reference gene primers gave estimates of nucleated cell counts. Data came from immunoSEQ multiplex PCR; TCRdb stores just in-frame clones and leaves some out. The D gene and trimming were derived from the DNA, and the V and J assignments and clone size from that table. The sample yields about 170,000 clones, roughly four fifths seen once. Germline V lookup: CDR1 LGHNA, CDR2 YSLEER. This CDR3 contains 14 residues. With regard to this clone: Sequence at one end of the junction differs from germline and may be a read error.

This rearrangement joins TRBV4-3 to TRBJ2-7; 9 bases match TRBD1. The sequence derives from a man aged 35 to 55 who had recovered from COVID-19. The sample comprised peripheral blood. For the CDR3, the DNA is TGCGCCAGCAGCCAAGATCGAAGCACAGGGGGCGCGTGCTTC. It specifies CASSQDRSTGGACF.